Sequencing of this T cell receptor beta chain was carried out in a study of T-cell reconstitution after alpha-beta-depleted transplantation in children. Trimming took off 4 bases at V and 5 bases at J, with 13 bases between the two ends. The CDR3 length is 13 residues. The germline V gene encodes CDR1 SGHRS and CDR2 YFSETQ. This clonotype was detected many times. The library targeted TCRbeta and was prepared with unique molecular identifiers. One entry per CDR3 protein, called by TCRdb with MiXCR from the PCR reads. The data show 100,000 to 120,000 distinct CDR3 sequences, with 5.5% to 6.5% seen just once and approximately 25% held by the top ten.

The TCR comes from a male patient between 2 and 15 years old who had a stem cell transplant for acute lymphoblastic leukemia, so the T cells may come from the graft donor. J is TRBJ2-7 and V is TRBV5-1; D is unresolved. The source material was PBMCs, mostly from graft donor cells, sampled 360 days after TCRalphabeta/CD19-depleted stem cell transplant. As DNA, the CDR3 is TGCGCCAGCAGCCCCAGGCCTGCCCACGAGCAGTACTTC. Residues: CASSPRPAHEQYF.